This TCR beta chain was recorded in a study of cytotoxic CD8 clonotypes in ibrutinib-treated CLL. Study-wide background: Response sampling occurred after a median approximately eleven months of treatment (range 6 to 36).

Target depth was 1 in 200,000 to 1 in 1 million T cells, about 10x per clonotype. Sequencing used immunoSEQ multiplex PCR; TCRdb keeps in-frame clones, though not all of them. The repertoire holds 16,000 or so clones, 55% to 80% seen once, with roughly 18% in the top ten. This CDR3 contains 15 residues. Germline trimming cut 3 bases from V and 5 bases from J; bases unmatched to any gene: 7. Germline-derived CDR1 and CDR2 are MNHNS and SASEGT. Study results and caveats: Patients with sustained remission and those progressing were sampled at differing times.

A single count supports this clone. Antigen specificity is unknown. This chain links TRBV6-1 with TRBJ2-3; 8 nucleotides agree with TRBD1. The sequence came from a human donor with chronic lymphocytic leukemia. This specimen consisted of PBMCs, obtained before ibrutinib treatment. The CDR3 protein is CASSDRTGILDTQYF. The CDR3, as DNA: TGTGCCAGCAGTGACAGGACAGGGATCCTAGATACGCAGTATTTT.